The next 29 T cell receptor beta chains were all read from a single sample in a study of blood T cell repertoires in COVID-19. Assay: immunoSEQ multiplex PCR; the TCRdb copy retains only in-frame clones and omits some. The sample has some 130,000 clones; around 73% are singletons. Material for sequencing was peripheral blood. The receptors were gathered from a man between 60 and 75 years old who had recovered from COVID-19.

V is TRBV9 and J is TRBJ1-6, with D perhaps matching TRBD1 (6 bases). This CDR3 is built from 14 residues. Germline CDR1 reads SGDLS; CDR2 reads YYNGEE. V lost 4 bases and J lost 10, with 15 bases in between. The CDR3 coding sequence is TGTGCCAGCAGCCCCCAGGGGATTGAATCACCCCTCCACTTT. Protein product: CASSPQGIESPLHF.

V usage is TRBV19 and J usage is TRBJ2-1; unclear D gene. Between the trimmed V and J ends, which lost 5 bases and 3 bases, there was a span of 11 bases. Germline V gives CDR1 LNHDA, CDR2 SQIVND (reference sequence). The CDR3 is made up of 14 amino acids. CDR3 nucleotide sequence: TGTGCCAGTAGTTTCAGACTGGGCTACAATGAGCAGTTCTTC. This sequence encodes CASSFRLGYNEQFF.

The rearrangement joins TRBV2 to TRBJ1-4, with a possible D match to TRBD1 (5 bases). This CDR3 has 14 residues. CDR1 SNHLY and CDR2 FYNNEI come from the germline V gene. V was pared by 3 bases and J by 8 bases, with 13 bases between. CDR3 nucleotide sequence: TGTGCCAGCAGTGACCGTTCAGGGAGGGAAAAACTGTTTTTT. It codes for CASSDRSGREKLFF.

V usage is TRBV6-1 and J usage is TRBJ2-2; TRBD2 matches 7 bases. The CDR3 runs to 14 residues. Losses at the gene ends were 5 bases for V and 3 bases for J; bases not matched to a gene: 3. Germline V gene data show CDR1 as MNHNS and CDR2 as SASEGT. CDR3 region: CASSQSGDTGELFF. Written as DNA, the CDR3 is TGTGCCAGCAGTCAGAGCGGGGACACCGGGGAGCTGTTTTTT.

The rearrangement joins TRBV5-4 to TRBJ2-7; the D gene is possibly TRBD2 (5 bases). The germline V gene has CDR1 SGHNT and CDR2 YYREEE (reference sequence). V was trimmed by 4 bases and J by 2 bases, leaving 10 bases between them. The length of the CDR3 is 13 residues. The CDR3 DNA sequence: TGTGCCAGCAGCATTGACGGGGCCTACGAGCAGTACTTC. Amino acid sequence: CASSIDGAYEQYF.

This clone came up once. This chain links TRBV11-2 with TRBJ2-4, with no clear D. The CDR3 runs to 12 residues. Germline assignment: CDR1 SGHAT and CDR2 FQNNGV. The germline V and J ends were trimmed by 0 bases and 8 bases, with 5 bases remaining between them. CDR3 nucleotide sequence: TGTGCCAGCAGCTTAGATCAGTACATTCAGTACTTC. Protein: CASSLDQYIQYF.

This chain joins TRBV11-2 and TRBJ2-2; 12 positions agree with TRBD2. Germline-derived CDR1 and CDR2 are SGHAT and FQNNGV. With 5 bases clipped from V and 2 bases from J, the junction kept 9 bases outside the gene matches. The CDR3 covers 18 residues. The CDR3 DNA reads as TGTGCCAGCAGCAAGAAGAGACTAGCGGGAGACAACACCGGGGAGCTGTTTTTT. The encoded protein is CASSKKRLAGDNTGELFF.

This clone was seen a single time. This chain joins TRBV4-3 and TRBJ2-1; D ambiguous. CDR1 is LGHNA and CDR2 is YSLEER in the germline V gene. CDR3 length: 15 residues. V gave up 0 bases and J gave up 0 bases, with 6 bases separating them. CDR3 coding DNA: TGCGCCAGCAGCCAAGACCTGAGCTCCTACAATGAGCAGTTCTTC. Amino acid sequence: CASSQDLSSYNEQFF.

This chain links TRBV24-1 with TRBJ1-3, with 9 positions matching TRBD1. V dropped 3 bases and J dropped 3; count of bases not matched to a gene: 5. The CDR3 contains 16 residues. Germline assignment: CDR1 KGHDR and CDR2 SFDVKD. The CDR3 nucleotides read TGTGCCACCAGTGATCCCGGGACAGGGAATGGAAACACCATATATTTT. Translation gives CATSDPGTGNGNTIYF.

This clone was seen only once. The chain uses TRBV10-3 and TRBJ1-5; D possibly corresponds to TRBD1 (5 bases). The V end lost 0 bases, the J end lost 8 bases, and 14 bases lay between the germline ends. Germline V gives CDR1 ENHRY, CDR2 SYGVKD. The CDR3 is 15 residues long. The CDR3 DNA reads as TGTGCCATCAGTGAGTCAGTCTCGGGAGGGGAGCCCCAGCATTTT. Its translation: CAISESVSGGEPQHF.

The chain joins TRBV5-6 to TRBJ1-6; D is ambiguous. The CDR3 loop spans 16 amino acids. Deletions cut 0 bases from V and 8 bases from J, with 15 bases between. Germline CDR1 reads SGHDT; CDR2 reads YYEEEE. The CDR3 reads CASSLGLSAGDSPLHF. The CDR3 bases are TGTGCCAGCAGCTTGGGGCTTTCGGCCGGGGATTCACCCCTCCACTTT.

This chain links TRBV6-4 with TRBJ1-2; D uncertain. Germline V lookup: CDR1 MRHNA, CDR2 SNTAGT. Between the trimmed V and J ends, which lost 2 bases and 8 bases, there was a span of 9 bases. This CDR3 contains 12 residues. This CDR3 is CASSDNSGGYTF. The DNA for the CDR3 is TGTGCCAGCAGTGACAATTCGGGAGGCTACACCTTC.

The genes are TRBV15 and TRBJ2-3, with 9 positions matching TRBD2. The V gene's germline CDR1 is LNHNV and CDR2 YYDKDF (reference sequence). V trimming: 0 bases; J trimming: 4 bases; junction bases outside the gene matches: 5. This CDR3 has 16 residues. The CDR3 reads CATSRDWRGGPDTQYF. DNA of the CDR3: TGTGCCACCAGCAGAGATTGGCGGGGGGGCCCAGATACGCAGTATTTT.

This clone has more than one count but fewer than ten. The chain employs TRBV6-6 and TRBJ2-7; TRBD2 matches at 7 bases. The length of the CDR3 is 11 residues. Per germline, CDR1 MNHNY and CDR2 SVGAGI (reference sequence). V gave up 3 bases and J gave up 7 bases; unmatched junction bases: 0. The DNA for the CDR3 is TGTGCCAGCAGTTATAGCGGGGAGCAGTACTTC. The encoded protein is CASSYSGEQYF.

This rearrangement joins TRBV30 to TRBJ1-6; D possibly corresponds to TRBD1 (5 bases). V was clipped by 1 base and J by 14 bases, with 9 bases between them. This CDR3 contains 11 residues. The germline V gene has CDR1 GTSNPN and CDR2 SVGIG (reference sequence). The CDR3 DNA follows: TGTGCCTGGAGTGGCGGGGGAGCCCTCCACTTT. Translation gives CAWSGGGALHF.

V usage is TRBV28 and J usage is TRBJ2-7; perhaps TRBD2 as D (6 bases). This CDR3 is built from 12 residues. The germline V and J ends were trimmed by 6 bases and 6 bases, with 12 bases remaining between them. Germline-derived CDR1 and CDR2 are MDHEN and SYDVKM. CDR3 region: CASSLSGPEQYF. The CDR3 region has the DNA TGTGCCAGCAGCCTTAGCGGACCCGAGCAGTACTTC. The whole variable domain, filled in from reference TRBV28 and TRBJ2-7, reads DVKVTQSSRYLVKRTGEKVFLECVQDMDHENMFWYRQDPGLGLRLIYFSYDVKMKEKGDIPEGYSVSREKKERFSLILESASTNQTSMYLCASSLSGPEQYFGPGTRLTVT.

This clone showed up just a few times. The chain recombines TRBV6-5 with TRBJ2-2, with a tentative D call TRBD2 (6 bases). This CDR3 has 15 residues. The germline V gene has CDR1 MNHEY and CDR2 SVGAGI. The V end lost 0 bases, the J end lost 7 bases, and 12 bases lay between the germline ends. The CDR3 loop is CASSYSRSGVGELFF. As DNA, the CDR3 is TGTGCCAGCAGTTACTCGAGGTCGGGGGTCGGGGAGCTGTTTTTT.

This chain links TRBV5-1 with TRBJ2-2; tentative D call: TRBD1 (6 bases). Trimming shortened V by 2 bases and J by 7 bases, and 9 bases separated the two germline ends. This CDR3 contains 13 residues. Germline values: CDR1 SGHRS, CDR2 YFSETQ. The CDR3 DNA reads TGCGCCAGCAGCTTACAGGGCGGCGGGGAGCTGTTTTTT. Translated, it gives CASSLQGGGELFF.

The chain uses TRBV2 and TRBJ2-5; 8 nucleotides line up with TRBD1. Losses at the gene ends were 4 bases for V and 3 bases for J; bases not matched to a gene: 4. This CDR3 has 14 residues. Germline V gene sequence: CDR1 SNHLY, CDR2 FYNNEI. CDR3 sequence: CASSGWDRKETQYF. CDR3 in DNA: TGTGCCAGCAGTGGGTGGGACAGGAAAGAGACCCAGTACTTC. The variable domain in full, completed from reference TRBV2 and TRBJ2-5, reads EPEVTQTPSHQVTQMGQEVILRCVPISNHLYFYWYRQILGQKVEFLVSFYNNEISEKSEIFDDQFSVERPDGSNFTLKIRSTKLEDSAMYFCASSGWDRKETQYFGPGTRLLVL.

The J gene is TRBJ2-4, the V gene TRBV20-1; no clear D gene. CDR1 and CDR2 from the germline V gene are DFQATT and SNEGSKA (reference sequence). V was trimmed by 2 bases and J by 8 bases, leaving 4 bases between them. The CDR3 consists of 10 residues. The CDR3 protein is CSARSDIQYF. The CDR3 nucleotides read TGCAGTGCTAGATCGGACATTCAGTACTTC.

The count of this clone is one. The chain recombines TRBV5-4 with TRBJ1-1; no clear D. V was cut by 4 bases and J by 11 bases, with 18 bases left in between. The CDR3 extends over 13 amino acids. CDR1 is SGHNT, CDR2 YYREEE, per germline (reference sequence). The CDR3 is CASSHYQIPGAFF. CDR3 bases: TGTGCCAGCAGCCACTATCAGATTCCGGGGGCTTTCTTT.

The V gene is TRBV7-2, the J gene TRBJ2-4, with TRBD2 identical over 15 bases. The junction had 13 bases not matched to a gene; V was cut back by 0 bases and J by 1 base. Germline lookup yields CDR1 SGHTA and CDR2 FQGNSA. The CDR3 consists of 22 residues. This CDR3 reads CASSLAARGLAGGAGAKNIQYF. Here the CDR3 DNA reads TGTGCCAGCAGCTTAGCGGCCCGGGGACTAGCGGGAGGAGCGGGGGCCAAAAACATTCAGTACTTC.

This rearrangement joins TRBV3-1 (or the pseudogene TRBV3-2) to TRBJ2-7; no firm D call. Germline V gives CDR1 LGHDT, CDR2 YNNKEL (reference sequence). V was cut by 7 bases and J by 0 bases, with 7 bases left in between. This CDR3 region has 12 residues. The CDR3: CASTNCSYEQYF. The CDR3, as DNA: TGTGCCAGCACCAATTGCTCCTACGAGCAGTACTTC.

By its share, this clone is medium-sized. The chain combines TRBV7-9 with TRBJ2-7; 7 bases agree with TRBD2. Germline V CDR1 and CDR2: SEHNR, FQNEAQ (reference sequence). After removal of 4 bases from V and 7 bases from J, the junction contained 1 base not matched to a gene. CDR3 length: 11 residues. The CDR3 nucleotides read TGTGCCAGCAGCTCGCGGGAGGAGCAGTACTTC. Its translation: CASSSREEQYF.

As to this clone: Being one base from a much bigger clone, this may be a read error. The sample has other DNA sequences that encode this CDR3 too. CDR3 bases: TGTGCCAGCAGCTTAGGACAGCACACTGAAGCTTTCTTT. Translation gives CASSLGQHTEAFF. The chain employs TRBV7-2 and TRBJ1-1; D possibly corresponds to TRBD1 (5 bases). Germline V gene lookup returns CDR1 SGHTA and CDR2 FQGNSA. The CDR3 totals 13 residues. Trimming shortened V by 1 base and J by 3 bases, and 6 bases separated the two germline ends.

This clone has just one count. V usage is TRBV3-1 (or the pseudogene TRBV3-2) and J usage is TRBJ1-6, with TRBD1 matching 7 bases. The germline V gene has CDR1 LGHDT and CDR2 YNNKEL (reference sequence). This CDR3 is 17 amino acids long. V was clipped by 0 bases and J by 10 bases; unmatched bases: 12. CDR3 bases: TGTGCCAGCAGCCAAGAGGGTGTCGAGGGGGCAGGCTCACCCCTCCACTTT. Amino acids: CASSQEGVEGAGSPLHF.

The genes are TRBV7-2 and TRBJ1-6; D is uncertain. The CDR3 consists of 17 residues. CDR1 and CDR2 from the germline V gene are SGHTA and FQGNSA. V lost 6 bases and J lost 2, with 17 bases in between. The CDR3 region is CASSDPPGSPYNSPLHF. DNA for the CDR3: TGTGCCAGCAGTGATCCGCCGGGGTCTCCCTATAATTCACCCCTCCACTTT.

CDR3 nucleotide sequence: TGTGCCAGCAGCCAAGATCCACAGGTCTATGGCTACACCTTC. Its protein product is CASSQDPQVYGYTF. This chain uses TRBV3-1 (or the pseudogene TRBV3-2) with TRBJ1-2; D perhaps matches TRBD1 (5 bases). The CDR3 runs to 14 residues. V was cut by 0 bases and J by 4 bases, with 9 bases left in between. Germline CDR1 and CDR2: LGHDT and YNNKEL (reference sequence).

The V gene is TRBV29-1, the J gene TRBJ1-3; perhaps TRBD1 as D (5 bases). Per the germline V gene, CDR1 is SQVTM and CDR2 is ANQGSEA. This CDR3 is built from 16 residues. V lost 3 bases, J lost 3 bases, and 18 bases lay in between. CDR3 sequence (DNA): TGCAGCGTTGACACAGGAGGGACCGGTTTTGGAAACACCATATATTTT. Protein: CSVDTGGTGFGNTIYF.